The clone carrying this T cell receptor beta chain was seen a handful of times. The CDR3 has 13 residues. Trimming left V 5 bases short and J 6 bases short, with 12 bases between. In germline, CDR1 is KGHDR, CDR2 SFDVKD. Each CDR3 protein gets one entry after TCRdb re-called the 5' RACE reads with MiXCR. Of about 32,000 distinct CDR3 sequences in the sample, around a quarter were seen once. The chain couples TRBV24-1 to TRBJ1-1, with D possibly being TRBD1 (5 bases). The sequenced material came from memory CD4+ T cells sorted from blood. Subset described: memory CD4+ T cells, CD4+CD45RO+CD25-. This TCR was sampled from a female donor with breast cancer. The CDR3 is CATSVPGTAEAFF. The CDR3 nucleotides read TGTGCCACCAGTGTCCCGGGGACTGCTGAAGCTTTCTTT.